The 14 T cell receptor beta chains below all came from one sample that was sequenced in a study of CD8+CD57+ T cells in acquired aplastic anemia. CDR3 and TCR beta VDJ profiling relied on genomic DNA as the template. In TCRdb, the reads were re-called with MiXCR into one record per CDR3 protein. The repertoire has about 110,000 distinct CDR3 sequences, around half of them found once; the top ten carry 30% to 40%. Sequences were obtained from sorted CD4+, CD8+, or CD8+CD57+ T cells (not recorded which) from PBMCs. The receptors were gathered from a human donor in good health, serving as a control.

This clonotype appeared once. J is TRBJ1-2 and V is TRBV4-1; D not resolved. Germline V gives CDR1 MGHRA, CDR2 YSYEKL. Trimming left V 1 base short and J 6 bases short, with 12 bases between. CDR3 size: 14 residues. Here the CDR3 DNA reads TGCGCCAGCAGCCAAGTCCCCCGGGCCCATGGCTACACCTTC. This sequence encodes CASSQVPRAHGYTF.

This clonotype was counted only a few times. This chain links TRBV25-1 with TRBJ2-7; TRBD2 is a possible D gene (7 bases). Germline CDR1 MGHDK, CDR2 SYGVNS. This CDR3 is 14 amino acids long. Trimming left V 4 bases short and J 3 bases short, with 13 bases between. This chain's CDR3 is CASSGGGRDYEQYF. CDR3 sequence (DNA): TGTGCCAGCAGTGGGGGGGGCAGGGACTACGAGCAGTACTTC.

The rearrangement joins TRBV25-1 to TRBJ2-5, with D perhaps TRBD2 (7 bases). The CDR3 has 17 amino acids. CDR1 is MGHDK and CDR2 is SYGVNS in the germline V gene. V was shortened by 6 bases and J by 4 bases, with 24 bases between the two germline ends. The CDR3 protein is CASSVGGGGGGRETQYF. CDR3 bases: TGTGCCAGCAGCGTAGGGGGAGGGGGGGGGGGCCGAGAGACCCAGTACTTC.

This sequence joins TRBV7-9 and TRBJ2-1; no reliable D call. The V end lost 3 bases, the J end lost 7 bases, and 7 bases lay between the germline ends. Germline V CDR1 and CDR2: SEHNR, FQNEAQ (reference sequence). This CDR3 has 12 residues. The CDR3 here is CASSFRPNEQFF. CDR3 bases: TGTGCCAGCAGCTTCAGACCGAATGAGCAGTTCTTC.

J is TRBJ2-5 and V is TRBV2, with D perhaps matching TRBD1 or TRBD2 (5 bases each). The V gene lost 5 bases and the J gene lost 4 bases, with 14 bases spanning the gap. CDR1 is SNHLY, CDR2 FYNNEI, per germline. The CDR3 extends over 14 amino acids. The CDR3 coding sequence is TGTGCCAGCAGTAGAGGGGATTTGGGAGAGACCCAGTACTTC. Its translation: CASSRGDLGETQYF.

V and J are TRBV9 and TRBJ2-5; D perhaps matches TRBD2 (6 bases). This CDR3 has 12 amino acids. Looked up from germline, CDR1 is SGDLS and CDR2 is YYNGEE. Trimming removed 4 bases from V and 5 bases from J, with 9 bases in between. The CDR3 DNA sequence: TGTGCCAGCAGCCCTAGCGCTGAGACCCAGTACTTC. Translating gives CASSPSAETQYF.

This clonotype occurred a few times. This may stem from a read error, because a much larger clone lies one nucleotide away. The genes are TRBV5-1 and TRBJ1-1; weak D call: TRBD1 (6 bases). The germline V gene has CDR1 SGHRS and CDR2 YFSETQ. V shed 4 bases and J shed 0 bases, with 13 bases lying between them. The CDR3 totals 15 residues. The CDR3 loop reads CASSGIQGMNTEAFF. CDR3 bases: TGCGCCAGCAGCGGCATACAGGGAATGAACACTGAAGCTTTCTTT.

The chain couples TRBV9 to TRBJ2-7, with D possibly TRBD1 on 5 matching bases. Germline values: CDR1 SGDLS, CDR2 YYNGEE. There are 12 residues in the CDR3. V gave up 5 bases and J gave up 4 bases, with 10 bases separating them. Here the CDR3 DNA reads TGTGCCAGCAGTTTCGCAGGGTACGAGCAGTACTTC. Residues: CASSFAGYEQYF.

The J gene is TRBJ2-7, the V gene TRBV19, with TRBD1 matching over 7 bases. V shed 4 bases and J 2 bases; nucleotides not matched to a gene: 2. From germline, CDR1 is LNHDA and CDR2 SQIVND (reference sequence). This CDR3 contains 13 residues. CDR3 residues: CASSKDRTYEQYF. The DNA of the CDR3 is TGTGCCAGTAGTAAGGACAGGACCTACGAGCAGTACTTC.

The chain carries TRBV5-1 and TRBJ1-5; D is perhaps TRBD1 (5 bases). Trimming shortened V by 4 bases and J by 7 bases, and 21 bases separated the two germline ends. This CDR3 contains 16 residues. The V gene's germline CDR1 is SGHRS and CDR2 YFSETQ. This CDR3 reads CASSPSGGGGEQPQHF. The CDR3 bases are TGCGCCAGCAGCCCCTCGGGGGGAGGAGGAGAGCAGCCCCAGCATTTT.

At least ten counts were recorded for this clonotype. V is TRBV7-8 and J is TRBJ2-1, with D hard to call. V was pared by 1 base and J by 6 bases, with 13 bases between. This CDR3 region has 15 residues. Germline V lookup: CDR1 SGHVS, CDR2 FQNEAQ. CDR3 in amino acids: CASSLVSLSINEQFF. The CDR3 DNA sequence: TGTGCCAGCAGCTTAGTTAGTCTAAGCATCAATGAGCAGTTCTTC.

The V call is TRBV15, the J call TRBJ2-1; D is perhaps TRBD1 (5 bases). There are 15 residues in the CDR3. The germline V gene encodes CDR1 LNHNV and CDR2 YYDKDF (reference sequence). V was clipped by 4 bases and J by 7 bases, with 17 bases between them. CDR3 protein: CATSTRVGAGNEQFF. The CDR3 DNA reads as TGTGCCACCAGCACACGAGTTGGGGCAGGGAATGAGCAGTTCTTC.

The CDR3 DNA reads as TGTGCCAGCAGCGAAGGGACTGGAAACACCATATATTTT. The encoded protein is CASSEGTGNTIYF. The V call is TRBV7-2, the J call TRBJ1-3; D is undetermined. This CDR3 region has 13 residues. V was clipped by 5 bases and J by 2 bases, with 7 bases between them. From germline, CDR1 is SGHTA and CDR2 FQGNSA.

The genes are TRBV25-1 and TRBJ1-6; 8 bases match TRBD1. The germline V gene encodes CDR1 MGHDK and CDR2 SYGVNS. The CDR3 is 16 residues long. V was clipped by 5 bases and J by 0 bases; unmatched bases: 3. Written as DNA, the CDR3 is TGTGCCAGCAGTAACAGGGGGAGCTCCTATAATTCACCCCTCCACTTT. Translating it yields CASSNRGSSYNSPLHF.